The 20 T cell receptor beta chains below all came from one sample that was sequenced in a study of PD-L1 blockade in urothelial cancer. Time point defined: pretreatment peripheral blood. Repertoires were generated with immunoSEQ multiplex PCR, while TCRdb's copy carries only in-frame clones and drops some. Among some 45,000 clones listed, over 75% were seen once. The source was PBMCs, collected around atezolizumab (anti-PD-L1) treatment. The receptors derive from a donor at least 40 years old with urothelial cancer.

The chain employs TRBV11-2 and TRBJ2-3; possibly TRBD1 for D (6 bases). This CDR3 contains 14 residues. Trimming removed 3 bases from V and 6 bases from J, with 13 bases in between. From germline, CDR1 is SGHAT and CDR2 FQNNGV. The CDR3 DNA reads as TGTGCCAGCAGCTTTTGGGGGCGGAAGGATACGCAGTATTTT. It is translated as CASSFWGRKDTQYF.

The CDR3 DNA follows: TGTGCCAGCAGCCAAGCCGGGACTAGCGGGAGTTGGAACATTCAGTACTTC. Its protein product is CASSQAGTSGSWNIQYF. The chain carries TRBV4-2 and TRBJ2-4, with 14 bases aligning to TRBD2. The CDR3 runs 17 residues. The V segment lost 1 base and the J segment 7 bases; nucleotides outside the gene matches: 6. CDR1 is LGHNA, CDR2 YNFKEQ, per germline.

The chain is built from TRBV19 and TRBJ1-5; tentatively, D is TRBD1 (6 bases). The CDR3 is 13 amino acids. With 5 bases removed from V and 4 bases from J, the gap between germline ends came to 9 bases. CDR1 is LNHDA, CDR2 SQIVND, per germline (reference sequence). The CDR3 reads CASSPQGNQPQHF. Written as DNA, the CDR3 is TGTGCCAGTAGTCCGCAGGGGAATCAGCCCCAGCATTTT.

The CDR3 DNA is TGTGCCACCAGCAGAAGACAGGGGTTGAACACTGAAGCTTTCTTT. Protein sequence: CATSRRQGLNTEAFF. The chain has TRBV15 and TRBJ1-1, with 8 nucleotides matching TRBD1. The CDR3 spans 15 residues. V gave up 2 bases and J gave up 0 bases; unmatched junction bases: 2. Looked up from germline, CDR1 is LNHNV and CDR2 is YYDKDF (reference sequence). Together with reference TRBV15 and TRBJ1-1, the CDR3 gives the full variable domain: DAMVIQNPRYQVTQFGKPVTLSCSQTLNHNVMYWYQQKSSQAPKLLFHYYDKDFNNEADTPDNFQSRRPNTSFCFLDIRSPGLGDTAMYLCATSRRQGLNTEAFFGQGTRLTVV.

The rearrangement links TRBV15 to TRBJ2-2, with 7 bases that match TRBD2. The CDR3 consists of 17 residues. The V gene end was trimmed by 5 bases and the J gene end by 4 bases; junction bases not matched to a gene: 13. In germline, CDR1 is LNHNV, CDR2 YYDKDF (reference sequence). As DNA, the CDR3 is TGTGCCACCAGCCGCGCGGGGCTAGCGGTTACCACCGGGGAGCTGTTTTTT. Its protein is CATSRAGLAVTTGELFF.

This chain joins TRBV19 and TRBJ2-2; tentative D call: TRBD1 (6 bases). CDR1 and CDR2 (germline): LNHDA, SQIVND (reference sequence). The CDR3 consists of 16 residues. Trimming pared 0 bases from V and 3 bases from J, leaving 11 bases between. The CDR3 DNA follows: TGTGCCAGTAGTATAGATGGGGGCATCGACACCGGGGAGCTGTTTTTT. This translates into CASSIDGGIDTGELFF.

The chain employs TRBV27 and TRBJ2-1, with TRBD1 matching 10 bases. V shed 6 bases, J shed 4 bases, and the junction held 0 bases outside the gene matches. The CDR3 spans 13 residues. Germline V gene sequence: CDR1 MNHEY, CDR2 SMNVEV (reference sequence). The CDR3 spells CASRGQGYNEQFF. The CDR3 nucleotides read TGTGCCAGCAGGGGACAGGGGTACAATGAGCAGTTCTTC.

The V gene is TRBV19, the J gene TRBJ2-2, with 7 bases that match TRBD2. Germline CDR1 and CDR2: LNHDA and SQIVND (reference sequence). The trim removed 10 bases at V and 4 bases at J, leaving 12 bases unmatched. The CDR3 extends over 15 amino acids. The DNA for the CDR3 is TGTGCCACTGGGGCTGCGGGAGCAGGCACCGGGGAGCTGTTTTTT. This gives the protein CATGAAGAGTGELFF.

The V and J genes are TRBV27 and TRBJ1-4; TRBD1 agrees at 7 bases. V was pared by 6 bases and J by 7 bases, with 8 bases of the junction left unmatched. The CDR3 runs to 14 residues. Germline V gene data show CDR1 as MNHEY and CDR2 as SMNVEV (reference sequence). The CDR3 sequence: CASRKQGRGEKLFF. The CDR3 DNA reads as TGTGCCAGCAGAAAACAGGGGCGGGGTGAAAAACTGTTTTTT.

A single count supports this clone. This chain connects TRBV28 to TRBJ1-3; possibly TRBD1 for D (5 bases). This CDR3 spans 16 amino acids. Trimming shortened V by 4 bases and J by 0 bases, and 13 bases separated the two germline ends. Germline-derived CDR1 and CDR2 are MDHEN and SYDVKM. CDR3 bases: TGTGCCAGCAGTTCCGGCGGGGACCTCTCTGGAAACACCATATATTTT. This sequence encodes CASSSGGDLSGNTIYF.

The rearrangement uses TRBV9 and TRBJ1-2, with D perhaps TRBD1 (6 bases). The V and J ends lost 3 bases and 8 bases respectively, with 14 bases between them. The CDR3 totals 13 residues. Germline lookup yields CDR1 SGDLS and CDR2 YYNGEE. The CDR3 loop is CASSARGRGGYTF. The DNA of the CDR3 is TGTGCCAGCAGCGCCAGGGGTAGGGGGGGCTACACCTTC.

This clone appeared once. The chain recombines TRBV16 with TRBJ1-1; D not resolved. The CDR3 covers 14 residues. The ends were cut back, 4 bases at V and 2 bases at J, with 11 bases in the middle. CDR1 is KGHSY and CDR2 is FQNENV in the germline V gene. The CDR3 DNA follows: TGTGCCAGCAGCCCCTTTCGGGGAAACACTGAAGCTTTCTTT. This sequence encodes CASSPFRGNTEAFF.

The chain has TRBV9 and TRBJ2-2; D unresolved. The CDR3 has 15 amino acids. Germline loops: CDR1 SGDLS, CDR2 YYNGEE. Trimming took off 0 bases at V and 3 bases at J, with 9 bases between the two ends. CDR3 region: CASSVGSADTGELFF. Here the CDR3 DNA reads TGTGCCAGCAGCGTAGGGAGCGCCGACACCGGGGAGCTGTTTTTT.

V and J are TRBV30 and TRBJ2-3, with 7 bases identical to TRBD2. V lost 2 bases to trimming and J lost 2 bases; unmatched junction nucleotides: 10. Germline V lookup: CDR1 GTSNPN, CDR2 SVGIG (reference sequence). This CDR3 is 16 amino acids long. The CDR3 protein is CAWSPSPSGTTDTQYF. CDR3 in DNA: TGTGCCTGGAGTCCTAGCCCTAGCGGAACCACAGATACGCAGTATTTT. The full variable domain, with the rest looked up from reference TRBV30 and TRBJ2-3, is SQTIHQWPATLVQPVGSPLSLECTVEGTSNPNLYWYRQAAGRGLQLLFYSVGIGQISSEVPQNLSASRPQDRQFILSSKKLLLSDSGFYLCAWSPSPSGTTDTQYFGPGTRLTVL.

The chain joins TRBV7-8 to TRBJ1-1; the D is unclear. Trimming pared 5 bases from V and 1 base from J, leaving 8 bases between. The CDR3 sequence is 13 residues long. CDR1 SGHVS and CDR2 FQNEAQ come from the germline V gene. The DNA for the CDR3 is TGTGCCAGCAGCGCCTACAGGAACACTGAAGCTTTCTTT. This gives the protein CASSAYRNTEAFF.

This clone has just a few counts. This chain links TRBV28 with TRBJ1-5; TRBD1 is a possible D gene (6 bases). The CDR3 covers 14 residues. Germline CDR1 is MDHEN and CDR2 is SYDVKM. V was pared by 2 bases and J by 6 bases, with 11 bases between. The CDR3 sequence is CASSLMAGVQPQHF. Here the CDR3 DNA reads TGTGCCAGCAGTTTAATGGCAGGGGTTCAGCCCCAGCATTTT.

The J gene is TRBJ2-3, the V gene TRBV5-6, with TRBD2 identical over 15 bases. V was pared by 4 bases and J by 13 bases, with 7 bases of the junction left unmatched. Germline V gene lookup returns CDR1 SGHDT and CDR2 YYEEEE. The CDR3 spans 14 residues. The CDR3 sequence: CASSPGLAGGGEYF. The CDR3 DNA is TGTGCCAGCAGCCCGGGACTAGCGGGAGGCGGGGAGTATTTT.

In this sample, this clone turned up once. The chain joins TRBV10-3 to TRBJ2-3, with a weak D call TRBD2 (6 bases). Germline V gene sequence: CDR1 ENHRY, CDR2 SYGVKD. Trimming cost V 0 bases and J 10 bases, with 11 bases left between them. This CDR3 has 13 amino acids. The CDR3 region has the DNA TGTGCCATCAGTGAGTCGACGAGGGAGGCGCAGTATTTT. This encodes CAISESTREAQYF.

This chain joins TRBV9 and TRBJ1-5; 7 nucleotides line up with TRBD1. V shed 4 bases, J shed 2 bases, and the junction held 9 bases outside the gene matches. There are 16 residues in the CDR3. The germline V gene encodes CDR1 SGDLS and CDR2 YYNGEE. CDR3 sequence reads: CASSRGGDSRNQPQHF. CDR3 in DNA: TGTGCCAGCAGCCGCGGGGGGGACAGTCGCAATCAGCCCCAGCATTTT. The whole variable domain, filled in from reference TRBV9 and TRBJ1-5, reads DSGVTQTPKHLITATGQRVTLRCSPRSGDLSVYWYQQSLDQGLQFLIQYYNGEERAKGNILERFSAQQFPDLHSELNLSSLELGDSALYFCASSRGGDSRNQPQHFGDGTRLSIL.

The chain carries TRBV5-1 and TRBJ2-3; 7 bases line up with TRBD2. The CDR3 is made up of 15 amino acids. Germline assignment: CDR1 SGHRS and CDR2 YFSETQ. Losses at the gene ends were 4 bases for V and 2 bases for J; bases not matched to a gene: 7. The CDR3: CASSTLAANTDTQYF. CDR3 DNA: TGCGCCAGCAGCACCCTAGCGGCCAACACAGATACGCAGTATTTT.